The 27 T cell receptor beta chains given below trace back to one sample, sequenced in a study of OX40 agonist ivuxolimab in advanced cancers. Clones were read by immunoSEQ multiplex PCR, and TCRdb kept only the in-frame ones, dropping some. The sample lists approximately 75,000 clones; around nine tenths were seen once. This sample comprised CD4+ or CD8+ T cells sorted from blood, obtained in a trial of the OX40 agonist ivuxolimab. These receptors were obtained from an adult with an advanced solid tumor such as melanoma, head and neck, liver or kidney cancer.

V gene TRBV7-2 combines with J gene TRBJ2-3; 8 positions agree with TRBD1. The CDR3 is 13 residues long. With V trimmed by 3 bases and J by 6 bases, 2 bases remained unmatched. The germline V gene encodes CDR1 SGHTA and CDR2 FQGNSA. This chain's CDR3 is CASSFNRGDTQYF. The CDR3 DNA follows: TGTGCCAGCAGCTTCAACAGGGGGGATACGCAGTATTTT.

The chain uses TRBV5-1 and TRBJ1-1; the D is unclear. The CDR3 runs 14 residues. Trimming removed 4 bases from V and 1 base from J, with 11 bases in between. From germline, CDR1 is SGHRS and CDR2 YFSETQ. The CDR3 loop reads CASSETYSNTEAFF. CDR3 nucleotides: TGCGCCAGCAGCGAAACGTATTCGAACACTGAAGCTTTCTTT.

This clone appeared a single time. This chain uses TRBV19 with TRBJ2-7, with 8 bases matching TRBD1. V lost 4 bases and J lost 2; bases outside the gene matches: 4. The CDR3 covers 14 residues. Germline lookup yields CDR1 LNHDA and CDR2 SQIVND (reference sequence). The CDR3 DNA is TGTGCCAGTAGTAAGGACAGGGCCACCTACGAGCAGTACTTC. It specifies CASSKDRATYEQYF.

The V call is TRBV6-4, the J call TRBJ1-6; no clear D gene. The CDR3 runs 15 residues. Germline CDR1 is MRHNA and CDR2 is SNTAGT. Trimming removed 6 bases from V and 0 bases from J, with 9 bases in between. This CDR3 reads CASRESSSYNSPLHF. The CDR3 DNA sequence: TGTGCCAGCAGAGAATCGAGCTCCTATAATTCACCCCTCCACTTT.

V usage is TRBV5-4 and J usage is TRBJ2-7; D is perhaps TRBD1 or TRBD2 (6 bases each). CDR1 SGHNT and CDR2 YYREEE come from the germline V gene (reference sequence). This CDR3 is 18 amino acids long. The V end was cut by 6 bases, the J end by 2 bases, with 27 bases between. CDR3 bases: TGTGCCAGCACCCCGAGGGCCGGGGGCGGTGACATTACCTACGAGCAGTACTTC. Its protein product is CASTPRAGGGDITYEQYF.

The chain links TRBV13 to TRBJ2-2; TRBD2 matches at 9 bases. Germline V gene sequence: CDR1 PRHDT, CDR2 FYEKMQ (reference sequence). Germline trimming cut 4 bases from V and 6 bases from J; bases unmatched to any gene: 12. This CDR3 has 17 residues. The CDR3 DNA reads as TGTGCCAGCAGCTCCCCCTTGGATAGCGGGAGACCCGGGGAGCTGTTTTTT. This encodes CASSSPLDSGRPGELFF.

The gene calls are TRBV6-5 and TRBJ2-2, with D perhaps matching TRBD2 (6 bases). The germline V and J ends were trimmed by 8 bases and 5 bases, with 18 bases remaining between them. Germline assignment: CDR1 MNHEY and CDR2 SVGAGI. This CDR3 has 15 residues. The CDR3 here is CASASRGYQTGELFF. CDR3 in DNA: TGTGCCAGCGCTTCGCGGGGCTACCAGACCGGGGAGCTGTTTTTT.

CDR3 in amino acids: CASDRGASQPQHF. DNA for the CDR3: TGTGCCAGCGACCGGGGGGCAAGTCAGCCCCAGCATTTT. The chain carries TRBV28 and TRBJ1-5; D might be TRBD1 (6 bases). With 8 bases removed from V and 6 bases from J, the gap between germline ends came to 14 bases. CDR3 length: 13 amino acids. Per germline, CDR1 MDHEN and CDR2 SYDVKM.

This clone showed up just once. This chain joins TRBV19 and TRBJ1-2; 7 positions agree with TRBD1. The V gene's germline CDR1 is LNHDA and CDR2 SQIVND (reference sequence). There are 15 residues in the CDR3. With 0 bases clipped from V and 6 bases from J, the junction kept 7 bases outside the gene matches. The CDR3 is CASSIDPDRADGYTF. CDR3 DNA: TGTGCCAGTAGTATAGATCCCGACAGGGCCGATGGCTACACCTTC.

This chain's CDR3 is CASPETLTNGYTF. The CDR3 DNA follows: TGTGCCAGCCCCGAGACGTTGACCAATGGCTACACCTTC. V is TRBV27 and J is TRBJ1-2; the D is unclear. CDR1 and CDR2 (germline): MNHEY, SMNVEV (reference sequence). Trimming removed 8 bases from V and 6 bases from J, with 16 bases in between. There are 13 residues in the CDR3.

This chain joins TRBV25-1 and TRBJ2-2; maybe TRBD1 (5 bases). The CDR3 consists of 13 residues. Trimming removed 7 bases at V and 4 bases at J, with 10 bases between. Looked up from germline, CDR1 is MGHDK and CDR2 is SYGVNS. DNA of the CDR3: TGTGCCAGCACCCGTAGGGGCACCGGGGAGCTGTTTTTT. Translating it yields CASTRRGTGELFF.

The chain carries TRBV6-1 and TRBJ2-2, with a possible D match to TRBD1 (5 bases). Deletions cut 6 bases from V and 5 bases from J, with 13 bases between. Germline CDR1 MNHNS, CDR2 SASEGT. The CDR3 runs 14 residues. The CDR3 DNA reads TGTGCCAGCAGCGGACAAGAATGGACCGGGGAGCTGTTTTTT. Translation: CASSGQEWTGELFF.

The CDR3 DNA follows: TGTGCCAGCAGCTTATCAGGGACAGTCTACGAGCAGTACTTC. Protein: CASSLSGTVYEQYF. The chain recombines TRBV7-2 with TRBJ2-7; TRBD1 matches 7 bases. V shed 2 bases and J 3 bases; nucleotides not matched to a gene: 4. CDR1 is SGHTA, CDR2 FQGNSA, per germline. This CDR3 spans 14 amino acids.

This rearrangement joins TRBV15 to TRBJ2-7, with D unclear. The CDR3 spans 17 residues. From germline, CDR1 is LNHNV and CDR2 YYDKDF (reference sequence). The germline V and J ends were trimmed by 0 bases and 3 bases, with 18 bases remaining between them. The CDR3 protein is CATSRDWVDSFIYEQYF. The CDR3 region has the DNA TGTGCCACCAGCAGAGATTGGGTTGATAGTTTTATCTACGAGCAGTACTTC.

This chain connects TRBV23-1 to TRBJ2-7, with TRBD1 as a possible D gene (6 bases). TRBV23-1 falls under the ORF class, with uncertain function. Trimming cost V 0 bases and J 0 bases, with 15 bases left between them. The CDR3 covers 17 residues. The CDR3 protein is CASSQSSRGPSSYEQYF. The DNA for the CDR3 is TGCGCCAGCAGTCAATCGAGCAGGGGCCCGAGCTCCTACGAGCAGTACTTC.

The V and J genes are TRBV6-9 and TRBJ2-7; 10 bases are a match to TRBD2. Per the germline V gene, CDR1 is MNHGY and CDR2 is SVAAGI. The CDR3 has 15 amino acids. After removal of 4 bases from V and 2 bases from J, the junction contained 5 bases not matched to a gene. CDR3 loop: CASSLLTSGTYEQYF. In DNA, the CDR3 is TGTGCCAGCAGTTTGCTTACTAGCGGGACCTACGAGCAGTACTTC.

DNA of the CDR3: TGTGCCAGCAGCTCCGGGCAGGCCTCCTACGAGCAGTACTTC. It is translated as CASSSGQASYEQYF. This chain joins TRBV7-2 and TRBJ2-7; D gene unclear. The CDR3 extends over 14 amino acids. The germline V gene has CDR1 SGHTA and CDR2 FQGNSA. V gave up 4 bases and J gave up 0 bases, with 10 bases separating them.

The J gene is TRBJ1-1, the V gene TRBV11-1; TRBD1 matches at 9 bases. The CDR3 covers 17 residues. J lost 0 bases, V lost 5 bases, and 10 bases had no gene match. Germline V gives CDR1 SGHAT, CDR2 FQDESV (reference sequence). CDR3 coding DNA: TGTGCCAGCAGCCTCGGACAGGGGTGGTTGATGAACACTGAAGCTTTCTTT. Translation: CASSLGQGWLMNTEAFF.

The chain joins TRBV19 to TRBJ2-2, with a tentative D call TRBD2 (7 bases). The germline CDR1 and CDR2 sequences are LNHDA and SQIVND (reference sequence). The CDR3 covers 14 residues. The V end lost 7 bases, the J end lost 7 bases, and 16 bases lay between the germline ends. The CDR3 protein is CASNGQGRVGELFF. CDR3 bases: TGTGCCAGTAACGGTCAGGGGAGGGTCGGGGAGCTGTTTTTT.

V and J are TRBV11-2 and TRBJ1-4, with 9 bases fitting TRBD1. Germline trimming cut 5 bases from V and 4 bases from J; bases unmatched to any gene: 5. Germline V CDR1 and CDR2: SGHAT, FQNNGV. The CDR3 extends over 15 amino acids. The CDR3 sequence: CASSRPGQGNEKLFF. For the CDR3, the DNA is TGTGCCAGCAGCCGCCCGGGACAGGGTAATGAAAAACTGTTTTTT.

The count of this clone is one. Here the CDR3 reads CASSSQGRTNEKLFF. For the CDR3, the DNA is TGTGCCAGCAGCTCCCAGGGAAGGACTAATGAAAAACTGTTTTTT. The chain couples TRBV7-2 to TRBJ1-4, with D perhaps matching TRBD1 (5 bases). Germline CDR1 SGHTA, CDR2 FQGNSA. V lost 4 bases, J lost 2 bases, and 11 bases lay in between. CDR3 size: 15 residues.

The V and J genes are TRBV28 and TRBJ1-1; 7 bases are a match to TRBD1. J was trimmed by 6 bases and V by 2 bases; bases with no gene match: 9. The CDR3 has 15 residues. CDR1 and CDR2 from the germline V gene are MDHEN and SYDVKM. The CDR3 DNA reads TGTGCCAGCAGTTTACGACCGGGACAGAGGGCTGAAGCTTTCTTT. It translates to CASSLRPGQRAEAFF. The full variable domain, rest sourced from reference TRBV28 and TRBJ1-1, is DVKVTQSSRYLVKRTGEKVFLECVQDMDHENMFWYRQDPGLGLRLIYFSYDVKMKEKGDIPEGYSVSREKKERFSLILESASTNQTSMYLCASSLRPGQRAEAFFGQGTRLTVV.

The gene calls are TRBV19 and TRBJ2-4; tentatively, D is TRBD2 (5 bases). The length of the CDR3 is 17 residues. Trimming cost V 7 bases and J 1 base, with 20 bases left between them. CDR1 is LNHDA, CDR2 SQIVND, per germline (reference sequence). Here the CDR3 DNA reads TGTGCCAGTACCCTCACGAGTCTAGCTTCGGCCAAAAACATTCAGTACTTC. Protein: CASTLTSLASAKNIQYF. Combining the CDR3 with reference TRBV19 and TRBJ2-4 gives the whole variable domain DGGITQSPKYLFRKEGQNVTLSCEQNLNHDAMYWYRQDPGQGLRLIYYSQIVNDFQKGDIAEGYSVSREKKESFPLTVTSAQKNPTAFYLCASTLTSLASAKNIQYFGAGTRLSVL.

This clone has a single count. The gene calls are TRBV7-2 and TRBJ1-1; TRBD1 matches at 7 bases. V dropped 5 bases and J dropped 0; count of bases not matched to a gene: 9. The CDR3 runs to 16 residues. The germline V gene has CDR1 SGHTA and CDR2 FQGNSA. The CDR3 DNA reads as TGTGCCAGCAGCCCGGGGACAGTCATCATGAACACTGAAGCTTTCTTT. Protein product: CASSPGTVIMNTEAFF.

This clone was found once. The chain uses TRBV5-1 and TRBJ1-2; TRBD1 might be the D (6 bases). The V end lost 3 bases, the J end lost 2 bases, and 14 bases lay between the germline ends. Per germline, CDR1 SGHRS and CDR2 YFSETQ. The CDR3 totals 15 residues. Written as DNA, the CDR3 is TGCGCCAGCAGCTCGGGAGGCCAGGGGAACTATGGCTACACCTTC. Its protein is CASSSGGQGNYGYTF.

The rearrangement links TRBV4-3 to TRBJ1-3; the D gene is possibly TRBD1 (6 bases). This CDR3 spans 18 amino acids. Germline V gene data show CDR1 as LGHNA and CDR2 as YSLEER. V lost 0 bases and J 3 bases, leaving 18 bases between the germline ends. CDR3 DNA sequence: TGCGCCAGCAGCCAAGAGAGCCAGACAGGTTTTTATGGAAACACCATATATTTT. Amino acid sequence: CASSQESQTGFYGNTIYF.

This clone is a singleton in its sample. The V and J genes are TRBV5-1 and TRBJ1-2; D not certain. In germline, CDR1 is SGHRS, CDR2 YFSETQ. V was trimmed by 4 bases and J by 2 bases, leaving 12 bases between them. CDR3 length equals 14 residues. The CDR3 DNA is TGCGCCAGCAGCCGAGAGGGAGAAAACTATGGCTACACCTTC. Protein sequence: CASSREGENYGYTF. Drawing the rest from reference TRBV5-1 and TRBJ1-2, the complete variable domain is KAGVTQTPRYLIKTRGQQVTLSCSPISGHRSVSWYQQTPGQGLQFLFEYFSETQRNKGNFPGRFSGRQFSNSRSEMNVSTLELGDSALYLCASSREGENYGYTFGSGTRLTVV.